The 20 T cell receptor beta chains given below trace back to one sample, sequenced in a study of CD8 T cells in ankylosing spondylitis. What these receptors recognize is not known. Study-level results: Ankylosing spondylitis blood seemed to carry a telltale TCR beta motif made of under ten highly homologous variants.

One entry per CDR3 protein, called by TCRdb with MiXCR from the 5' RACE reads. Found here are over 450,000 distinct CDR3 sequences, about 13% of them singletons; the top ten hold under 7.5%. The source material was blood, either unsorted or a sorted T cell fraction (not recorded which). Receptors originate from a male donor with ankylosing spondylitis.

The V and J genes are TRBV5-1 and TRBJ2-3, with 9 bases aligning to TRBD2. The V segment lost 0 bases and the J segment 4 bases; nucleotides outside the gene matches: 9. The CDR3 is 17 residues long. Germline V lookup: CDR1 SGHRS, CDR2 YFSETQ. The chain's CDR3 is CASSLARREGRPDTQYF. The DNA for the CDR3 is TGCGCCAGCAGCTTGGCCAGGCGGGAGGGCCGTCCAGATACGCAGTATTTT.

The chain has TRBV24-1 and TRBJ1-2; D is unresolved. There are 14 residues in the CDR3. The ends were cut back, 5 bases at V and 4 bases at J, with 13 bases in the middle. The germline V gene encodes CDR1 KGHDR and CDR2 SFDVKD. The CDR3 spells CATSASDGSYGYTF. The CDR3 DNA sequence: TGTGCCACCAGTGCCTCGGATGGGAGCTATGGCTACACCTTC.

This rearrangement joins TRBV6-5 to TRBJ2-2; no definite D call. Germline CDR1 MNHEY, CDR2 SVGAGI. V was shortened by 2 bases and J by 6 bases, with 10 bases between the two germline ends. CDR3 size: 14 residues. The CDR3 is CASSYPPGPGELFF. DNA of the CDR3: TGTGCCAGCAGTTACCCCCCCGGTCCCGGGGAGCTGTTTTTT.

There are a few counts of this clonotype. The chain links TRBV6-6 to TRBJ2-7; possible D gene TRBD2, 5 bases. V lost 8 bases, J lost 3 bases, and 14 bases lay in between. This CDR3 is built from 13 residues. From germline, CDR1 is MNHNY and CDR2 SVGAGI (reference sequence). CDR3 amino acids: CASRGQLLYEQYV. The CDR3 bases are TGTGCCAGCCGGGGTCAGCTACTCTACGAGCAGTACGTC.

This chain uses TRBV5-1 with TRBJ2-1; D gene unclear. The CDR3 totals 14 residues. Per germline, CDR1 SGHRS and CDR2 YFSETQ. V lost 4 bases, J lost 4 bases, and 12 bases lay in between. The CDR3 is CASSQIGRYNEQFF. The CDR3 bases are TGCGCCAGCAGCCAGATAGGACGTTACAATGAGCAGTTCTTC.

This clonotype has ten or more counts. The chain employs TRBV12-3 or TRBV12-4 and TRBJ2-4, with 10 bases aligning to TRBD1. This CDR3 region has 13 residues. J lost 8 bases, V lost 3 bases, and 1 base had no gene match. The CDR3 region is CASSFGTGDIQYF. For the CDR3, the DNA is TGTGCCAGCAGTTTCGGGACAGGGGACATTCAGTACTTC.

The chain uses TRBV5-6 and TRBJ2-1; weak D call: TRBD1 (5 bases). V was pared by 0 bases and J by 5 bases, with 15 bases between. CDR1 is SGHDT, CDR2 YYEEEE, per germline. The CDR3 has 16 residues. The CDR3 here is CASSLVGWGTNNEQFF. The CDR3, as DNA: TGTGCCAGCAGCTTGGTTGGTTGGGGCACCAACAATGAGCAGTTCTTC. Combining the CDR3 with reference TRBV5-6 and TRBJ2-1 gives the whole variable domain DAGVTQSPTHLIKTRGQQVTLRCSPKSGHDTVSWYQQALGQGPQFIFQYYEEEERQRGNFPDRFSGHQFPNYSSELNVNALLLGDSALYLCASSLVGWGTNNEQFFGPGTRLTVL.

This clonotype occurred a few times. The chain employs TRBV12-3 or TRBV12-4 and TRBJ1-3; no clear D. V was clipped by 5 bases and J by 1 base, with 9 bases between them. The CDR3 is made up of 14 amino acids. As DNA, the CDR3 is TGTGCCAGCAGTCATCAGGCTTCTGGAAACACCATATATTTT. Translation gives CASSHQASGNTIYF.

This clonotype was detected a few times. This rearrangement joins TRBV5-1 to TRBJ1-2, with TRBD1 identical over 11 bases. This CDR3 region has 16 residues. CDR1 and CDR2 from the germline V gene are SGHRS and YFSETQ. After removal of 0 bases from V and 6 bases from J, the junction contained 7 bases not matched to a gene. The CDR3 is CASSLGDGQGADGYTF. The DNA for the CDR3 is TGCGCCAGCAGCTTGGGAGATGGACAGGGGGCTGATGGCTACACCTTC.

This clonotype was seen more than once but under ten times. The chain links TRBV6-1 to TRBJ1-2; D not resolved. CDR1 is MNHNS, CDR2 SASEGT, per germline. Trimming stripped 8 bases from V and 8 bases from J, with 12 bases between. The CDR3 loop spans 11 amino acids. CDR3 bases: TGTGCCAGCTCGCGAGCGAACGGCTACACCTTC. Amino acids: CASSRANGYTF.

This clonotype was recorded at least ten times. This CDR3 is CASSLSTSGASYEQYF. CDR3 coding DNA: TGCGCCAGCAGCTTGAGCACTAGCGGGGCGTCCTACGAGCAGTACTTC. The genes are TRBV5-1 and TRBJ2-7, with TRBD2 identical over 10 bases. The CDR3 is 16 amino acids. From germline, CDR1 is SGHRS and CDR2 YFSETQ. With V trimmed by 1 base and J by 1 base, 5 bases remained unmatched.

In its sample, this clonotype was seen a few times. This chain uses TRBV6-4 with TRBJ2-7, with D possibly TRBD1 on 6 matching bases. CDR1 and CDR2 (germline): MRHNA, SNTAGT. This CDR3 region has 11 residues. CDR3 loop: CASSASGHKDV. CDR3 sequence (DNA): TGTGCCAGCAGCGCCTCGGGACACAAGGACGTC.

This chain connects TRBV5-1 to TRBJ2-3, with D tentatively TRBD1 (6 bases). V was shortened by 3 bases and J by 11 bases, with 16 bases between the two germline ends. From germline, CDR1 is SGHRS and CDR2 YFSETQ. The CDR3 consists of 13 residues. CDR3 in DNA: TGCGCCAGCAGCTCCCAGTTTCCAGGGGAGCAGTATTTT. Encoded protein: CASSSQFPGEQYF. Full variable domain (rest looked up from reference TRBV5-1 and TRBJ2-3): KAGVTQTPRYLIKTRGQQVTLSCSPISGHRSVSWYQQTPGQGLQFLFEYFSETQRNKGNFPGRFSGRQFSNSRSEMNVSTLELGDSALYLCASSSQFPGEQYFGPGTRLTVL.

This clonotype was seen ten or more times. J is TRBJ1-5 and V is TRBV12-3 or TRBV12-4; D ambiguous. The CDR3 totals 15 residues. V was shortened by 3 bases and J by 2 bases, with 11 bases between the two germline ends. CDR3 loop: CASSLSSRGNQPQHF. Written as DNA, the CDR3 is TGTGCCAGCAGTTTGAGTTCGAGGGGCAATCAGCCCCAGCATTTT.

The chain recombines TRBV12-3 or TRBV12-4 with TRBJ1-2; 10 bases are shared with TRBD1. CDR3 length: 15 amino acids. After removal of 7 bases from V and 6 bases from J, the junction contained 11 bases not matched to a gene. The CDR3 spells CASTLVGQGLDGYTF. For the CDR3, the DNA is TGTGCCAGCACCCTTGTGGGACAGGGGCTAGATGGCTACACCTTC.

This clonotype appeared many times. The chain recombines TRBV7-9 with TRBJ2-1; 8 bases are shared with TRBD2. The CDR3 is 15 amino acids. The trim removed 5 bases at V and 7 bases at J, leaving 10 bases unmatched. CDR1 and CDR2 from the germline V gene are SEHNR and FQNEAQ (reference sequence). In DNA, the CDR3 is TGTGCCAGCAGCCAGTCCGGGAGGGTCCCTAATGAGCAGTTCTTC. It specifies CASSQSGRVPNEQFF.

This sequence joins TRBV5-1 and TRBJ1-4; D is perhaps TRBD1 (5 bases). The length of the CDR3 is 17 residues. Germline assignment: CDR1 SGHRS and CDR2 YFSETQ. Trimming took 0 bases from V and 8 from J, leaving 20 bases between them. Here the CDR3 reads CASSLAIDHRTGEKLFF. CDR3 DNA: TGCGCCAGCAGCTTGGCCATTGATCACAGGACGGGCGAAAAACTGTTTTTT.

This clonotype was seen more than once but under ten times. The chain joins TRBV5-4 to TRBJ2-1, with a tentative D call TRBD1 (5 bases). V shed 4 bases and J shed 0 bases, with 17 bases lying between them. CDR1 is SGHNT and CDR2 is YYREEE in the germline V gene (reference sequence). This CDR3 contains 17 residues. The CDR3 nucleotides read TGTGCCAGCAGCCCCAGGGCCCTTCAGAGCTCCTACAATGAGCAGTTCTTC. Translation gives CASSPRALQSSYNEQFF. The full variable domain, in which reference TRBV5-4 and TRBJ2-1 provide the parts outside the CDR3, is ETGVTQSPTHLIKTRGQQVTLRCSSQSGHNTVSWYQQALGQGPQFIFQYYREEENGRGNFPPRFSGLQFPNYSSELNVNALELDDSALYLCASSPRALQSSYNEQFFGPGTRLTVL.

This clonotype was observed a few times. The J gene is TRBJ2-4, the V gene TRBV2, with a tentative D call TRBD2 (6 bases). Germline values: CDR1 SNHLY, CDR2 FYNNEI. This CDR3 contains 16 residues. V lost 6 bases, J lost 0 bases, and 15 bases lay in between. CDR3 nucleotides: TGTGCCAGCAGAACCGGGACTTCTCTAGCCAAAAACATTCAGTACTTC. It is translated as CASRTGTSLAKNIQYF.

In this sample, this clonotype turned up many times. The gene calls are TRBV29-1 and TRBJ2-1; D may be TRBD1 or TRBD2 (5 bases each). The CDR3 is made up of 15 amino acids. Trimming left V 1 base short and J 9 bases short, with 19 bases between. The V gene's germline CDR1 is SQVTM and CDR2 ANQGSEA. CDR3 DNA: TGCAGCGTTGAAGGGGGGAGCGCCTCCTCCGGTGAGCAGTTCTTC. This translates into CSVEGGSASSGEQFF.